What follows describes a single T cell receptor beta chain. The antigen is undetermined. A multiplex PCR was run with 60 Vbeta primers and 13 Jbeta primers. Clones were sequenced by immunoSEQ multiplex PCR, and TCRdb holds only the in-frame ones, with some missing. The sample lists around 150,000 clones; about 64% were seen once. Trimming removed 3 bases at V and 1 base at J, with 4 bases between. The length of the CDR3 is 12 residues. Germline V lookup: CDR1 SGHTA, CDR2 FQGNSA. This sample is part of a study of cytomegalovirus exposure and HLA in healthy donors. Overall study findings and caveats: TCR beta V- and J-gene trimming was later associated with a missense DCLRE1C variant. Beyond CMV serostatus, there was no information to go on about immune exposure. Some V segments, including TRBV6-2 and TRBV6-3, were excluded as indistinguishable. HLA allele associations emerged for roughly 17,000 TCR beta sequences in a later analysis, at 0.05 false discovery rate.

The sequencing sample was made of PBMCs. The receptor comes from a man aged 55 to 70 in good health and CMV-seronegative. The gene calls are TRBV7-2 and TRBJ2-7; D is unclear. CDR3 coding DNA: TGTGCCAGCAGCTTTCAGTCCTACGAGCAGTACTTC. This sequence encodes CASSFQSYEQYF. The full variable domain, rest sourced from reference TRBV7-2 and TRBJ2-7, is GAGVSQSPSNKVTEKGKDVELRCDPISGHTALYWYRQSLGQGLEFLIYFQGNSAPDKSGLPSDRFSAERTGGSVSTLTIQRTQQEDSAVYLCASSFQSYEQYFGPGTRLTVT.